Listed below are T cell receptor beta chains from one sample, sequenced in a study of cytomegalovirus exposure and HLA in healthy donors. TCRdb's table, derived via immunoSEQ multiplex PCR, lists solely in-frame clones and lacks some. The profile shows about 94,000 clones, around 8% of them singletons. What was sequenced was PBMCs. The receptors here all came from a man aged 45 to 65 in good health and CMV-seronegative. Each CDR3 is given with its conserved first and last residue. Each record gives: clone size, V gene, J gene, D gene, CDR3 protein, CDR3 DNA. A D gene is named only where the DNA matches it firmly. The size field is filled for only some rows; it gives once, few, many or a size class.

.	TRBV30	TRBJ2-3	.	CAWSGSTDTQYF	TGTGCCTGGAGCGGGAGCACAGATACGCAGTATTTT
few	TRBV27	TRBJ1-1	.	CASTSSSLLPPGGTEAFF	TGTGCCAGCACGTCCTCCTCCCTTCTCCCTCCGGGGGGCACTGAAGCTTTCTTT
.	TRBV27	TRBJ2-1	.	CASSQQTHNEQFF	TGTGCCAGCAGCCAACAAACACACAATGAGCAGTTCTTC
.	TRBV2	TRBJ2-1	TRBD2	CASSETSGGALSYNEQFF	TGTGCCAGCAGTGAGACTAGCGGGGGGGCTCTGTCCTACAATGAGCAGTTCTTC
.	TRBV6-5	TRBJ1-3	.	CASSYSFNSGNTIYF	TGTGCCAGCAGTTACTCGTTCAACTCTGGAAACACCATATATTTT
few	TRBV19	TRBJ1-1	.	CASSIDGRGGTEAFF	TGTGCCAGTAGTATAGATGGGAGGGGAGGCACTGAAGCTTTCTTT
few	TRBV5-1	TRBJ2-2	TRBD1	CASSLQGALTGELFF	TGCGCCAGCAGCTTACAGGGGGCGCTGACCGGGGAGCTGTTTTTT
.	TRBV11-2	TRBJ1-6	TRBD1	CASRPGTGRDSPLHF	TGTGCCAGCCGTCCCGGGACAGGGAGGGACTCACCCCTCCACTTT
.	TRBV5-1	TRBJ2-1	TRBD2	CASSREGTSGIDEQFF	TGCGCCAGCAGCCGAGAGGGGACTAGCGGGATCGATGAGCAGTTCTTC
.	TRBV4-1	TRBJ1-6	TRBD1	CASSQGQGDSPLHF	TGCGCCAGCAGCCAAGGACAGGGGGATTCACCCCTCCACTTT
.	TRBV19	TRBJ1-2	.	CASSISGFGGYTF	TGTGCCAGTAGTATCTCAGGGTTCGGCGGCTACACCTTC
.	TRBV2	TRBJ2-5	.	CASSDLILQETQYF	TGTGCCAGCAGTGACCTAATCTTACAAGAGACCCAGTACTTC
few	TRBV6-6	TRBJ1-5	.	CASSSGGSNQPQHF	TGTGCCAGCTCCTCGGGCGGGAGCAATCAGCCCCAGCATTTT
.	TRBV27	TRBJ1-1	TRBD1	CASSLRQGDYRAFF	TGTGCCAGCAGTTTGAGACAGGGGGACTATCGGGCTTTCTTT
.	TRBV6-6	TRBJ2-7	.	CASSYVGGEQYF	TGTGCCAGCAGTTACGTGGGGGGCGAGCAGTACTTC
few	TRBV15	TRBJ1-1	.	CATSRVAGVGTEAFF	TGTGCCACCAGCAGAGTGGCAGGGGTCGGCACTGAAGCTTTCTTT
few	TRBV7-6	TRBJ1-5	.	CASSLQSGLNQPQHF	TGTGCCAGCAGCTTACAAAGCGGGCTCAATCAGCCCCAGCATTTT
.	TRBV5-1	TRBJ1-3	TRBD1	CASRPGQGTGNTIYF	TGCGCCAGCAGACCGGGACAGGGTACTGGAAACACCATATATTTT
.	TRBV7-2	TRBJ2-5	.	CASSLDGGQETQYF	TGTGCCAGCAGCTTAGACGGGGGCCAAGAGACCCAGTACTTC
few	TRBV11-2	TRBJ2-3	.	CASSLELGGDTQYF	TGTGCCAGCAGCTTAGAACTAGGTGGGGATACGCAGTATTTT
.	TRBV30	TRBJ1-3	.	CAWARYPDSGNTIYF	TGTGCCTGGGCTCGGTATCCCGATTCTGGAAACACCATATATTTT
few	TRBV6-5	TRBJ1-1	.	CASSYQVNTEAFF	TGTGCCAGCAGTTACCAGGTCAACACTGAAGCTTTCTTT
.	TRBV11-3	TRBJ2-2	.	CASSHTGALSGELFF	TGTGCCAGCAGCCACACGGGAGCCTTGTCCGGGGAGCTGTTTTTT
few	TRBV7-9	TRBJ2-1	TRBD2	CASSSSPGLAVNEQFF	TGTGCCAGCAGCTCGTCGCCGGGACTAGCGGTAAATGAGCAGTTCTTC
few	TRBV5-6	TRBJ2-5	TRBD2	CASSLGASRGGPAETQYF	TGTGCCAGCAGCTTGGGGGCTTCGCGCGGGGGGCCGGCAGAGACCCAGTACTTC
.	TRBV11-2	TRBJ2-7	TRBD2	CASSFLAGGPEQYF	TGTGCCAGCAGCTTTCTAGCGGGGGGACCCGAGCAGTACTTC
.	TRBV19	TRBJ2-3	.	CASSLTRRSTDTQYF	TGTGCCAGTAGTTTAACTAGGAGGAGCACAGATACGCAGTATTTT
.	TRBV6-5	TRBJ2-7	.	CASSYGRGPDYEQYF	TGTGCCAGCAGTTACGGTAGAGGGCCCGATTACGAGCAGTACTTC
few	TRBV5-1	TRBJ1-2	TRBD1	CASSFQGVGNYGYTF	TGCGCCAGCAGCTTTCAGGGGGTAGGAAACTATGGCTACACCTTC
.	TRBV29-1	TRBJ2-7	.	CSVEASRLGPYEQYF	TGCAGCGTTGAAGCATCCAGGTTGGGGCCCTACGAGCAGTACTTC
few	TRBV7-8	TRBJ2-3	TRBD2	CASSSTSGRPDTQYF	TGTGCCAGCAGCTCGACTAGCGGGAGGCCAGATACGCAGTATTTT
few	TRBV7-3	TRBJ2-2	TRBD2	CASSPGLAGGSTGELFF	TGTGCCAGCAGCCCCGGACTAGCGGGAGGATCAACCGGGGAGCTGTTTTTT
.	TRBV28	TRBJ1-6	TRBD1	CASSYPGQGNSPLHF	TGTGCCAGCAGTTATCCGGGACAGGGAAATTCACCCCTCCACTTT
.	TRBV5-8	TRBJ2-3	.	CASSSGHLTDTQYF	TGTGCCAGCAGCTCGGGACACCTCACAGATACGCAGTATTTT
.	TRBV29-1	TRBJ1-4	.	CSASTVYNEKLFF	TGCAGCGCATCGACAGTATATAATGAAAAACTGTTTTTT
few	TRBV18	TRBJ1-5	.	CASSPPYSNQPQHF	TGTGCCAGCTCACCACCTTATAGCAATCAGCCCCAGCATTTT
.	TRBV5-1	TRBJ1-3	.	CASSPGQAYGNTIYF	TGCGCCAGCAGCCCCGGTCAAGCCTATGGAAACACCATATATTTT
.	TRBV27	TRBJ2-1	.	CASSLLLGSSYNEQFF	TGTGCCAGCAGTTTACTTCTAGGGAGCTCCTACAATGAGCAGTTCTTC
few	TRBV4-1	TRBJ1-1	TRBD1	CASSPRGQANTEAFF	TGCGCCAGCAGCCCCCGGGGACAGGCAAACACTGAAGCTTTCTTT
few	TRBV19	TRBJ1-4	.	CASSIASAGGEKLFF	TGTGCCAGTAGTATAGCATCGGCGGGAGGTGAAAAACTGTTTTTT
.	TRBV19	TRBJ2-1	TRBD2	CASMFGGGAYNEQFF	TGTGCCAGTATGTTTGGCGGGGGGGCCTACAATGAGCAGTTCTTC
few	TRBV4-3	TRBJ1-2	.	CASSQELQDDYGYTF	TGCGCCAGCAGCCAAGAGCTACAGGACGACTATGGCTACACCTTC
few	TRBV7-8	TRBJ2-1	TRBD2	CASRERGLAGENEQFF	TGTGCCAGCAGAGAGAGAGGACTAGCGGGGGAAAATGAGCAGTTCTTC
few	TRBV5-1	TRBJ2-2	TRBD1	CASSLLATGGTGELFF	TGCGCCAGCAGCTTGCTCGCGACAGGGGGCACCGGGGAGCTGTTTTTT
.	TRBV19	TRBJ1-5	.	CASSIGGYGGIGNQPQHF	TGTGCCAGTAGTATTGGGGGGTACGGAGGAATAGGCAATCAGCCCCAGCATTTT
.	TRBV6-6	TRBJ1-1	.	CASSYPGGYRTEAFF	TGTGCCAGCAGTTACCCGGGAGGGTACAGGACTGAAGCTTTCTTT
few	TRBV28	TRBJ2-7	.	CASSLGTSYEQYF	TGTGCCAGCAGTCTCGGGACTTCCTACGAGCAGTACTTC
.	TRBV30	TRBJ1-3	.	CASYSSGGNTIYF	TGTGCCTCATACTCCTCGGGGGGAAACACCATATATTTT
.	TRBV18	TRBJ1-4	TRBD1	CASSAGQGGEKLFF	TGTGCCAGCTCCGCGGGACAGGGCGGCGAAAAACTGTTTTTT
few	TRBV28	TRBJ1-5	.	CASSYGQPQHF	TGTGCCAGCAGCTACGGGCAGCCCCAGCATTTT
.	TRBV11-2	TRBJ2-3	.	CASSLMVVSDTQYF	TGTGCCAGCAGCTTAATGGTAGTGTCCGATACGCAGTATTTT
few	TRBV21-1	TRBJ1-6	.	CARRDRYSPLHF	TGTGCCAGAAGGGACAGATATTCACCCCTCCACTTT
.	TRBV5-1	TRBJ2-1	TRBD2	CASSLWPSGSSYNEQFF	TGCGCCAGCAGCTTGTGGCCTAGCGGAAGCTCCTACAATGAGCAGTTCTTC
.	TRBV11-2	TRBJ1-1	.	CASSLGLGAGTEAFF	TGTGCCAGCAGCTTAGGACTGGGGGCGGGCACTGAAGCTTTCTTT
.	TRBV5-8	TRBJ2-5	TRBD2	CATGLAGARETQYF	TGTGCCACCGGACTAGCGGGGGCCAGGGAGACCCAGTACTTC
few	TRBV27	TRBJ2-7	.	CASSLPAGGEQYF	TGTGCCAGCAGTTTGCCGGCAGGAGGCGAGCAGTACTTC
.	TRBV23-1	TRBJ1-2	.	CASAAGTF	TGCGCCAGCGCTGCGGGGACCTTC
.	TRBV9	TRBJ2-2	TRBD1	CASSRNPTGVNTGELFF	TGTGCCAGCAGCCGTAATCCGACAGGGGTGAACACCGGGGAGCTGTTTTTT